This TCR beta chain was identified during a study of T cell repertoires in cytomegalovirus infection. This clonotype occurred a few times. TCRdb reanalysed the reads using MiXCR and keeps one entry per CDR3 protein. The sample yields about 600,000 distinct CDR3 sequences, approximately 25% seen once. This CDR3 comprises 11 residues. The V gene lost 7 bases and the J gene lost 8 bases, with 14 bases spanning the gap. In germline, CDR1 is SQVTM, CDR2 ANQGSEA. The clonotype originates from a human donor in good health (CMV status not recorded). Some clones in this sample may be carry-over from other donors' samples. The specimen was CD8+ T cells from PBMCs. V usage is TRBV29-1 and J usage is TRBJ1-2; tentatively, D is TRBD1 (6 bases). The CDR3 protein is CSAKQGFGYTF. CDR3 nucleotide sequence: TGCAGCGCCAAACAGGGTTTCGGCTACACCTTC.